This is a list of T cell receptor beta chains from one sample in a study of T-cell reconstitution after alpha-beta-depleted transplantation in children. TCRdb itself ran the PCR reads through MiXCR, one entry per CDR3 protein. The sample contains over 550,000 distinct CDR3 sequences, under 12% of which appear only once. Sample: PBMCs from the stem cell graft donor, taken from the stem cell graft. The origin of the receptors is a human donor who donated a stem cell graft to a child with acute myeloid leukemia. Each CDR3 is given with its conserved first and last residue. A D gene is named only where the DNA matches it firmly. Size is stated for part of the rows, as once, few or many counts, or as a class when the clone is expanded.

TRBD2	TRBV20-1	few	TRBJ2-2	CSAISLAGRANTGELFF	TGCAGTGCTATTAGTTTAGCGGGCCGCGCGAACACCGGGGAGCTGTTTTTT
TRBD2	TRBV20-1	many	TRBJ2-1	CSASWGLANNEQFF	TGCAGTGCTAGTTGGGGACTAGCGAACAATGAGCAGTTCTTC
.	TRBV5-1	few	TRBJ1-5	CASSPRVRGNQPQHF	TGCGCCAGCAGCCCCAGGGTGCGGGGCAATCAGCCCCAGCATTTT
TRBD2	TRBV29-1	many	TRBJ2-7	CSVGPAGGLYEQYF	TGCAGCGTGGGCCCGGCGGGGGGCCTCTACGAGCAGTACTTC
.	TRBV5-1	few	TRBJ2-4	CASSGDGAKNIQYF	TGCGCCAGCAGCGGGGACGGAGCCAAAAACATTCAGTACTTC
.	TRBV6-6	few	TRBJ2-7	CASSGMVGEQYF	TGTGCCAGCAGTGGGATGGTGGGCGAGCAGTACTTC
TRBD2	TRBV4-3	.	TRBJ2-1	CASSQAGGVHNEQFF	TGCGCCAGCAGCCAAGCTGGGGGGGTTCACAATGAGCAGTTCTTC
.	TRBV7-9	.	TRBJ1-5	CASSVGSGQPQHF	TGTGCCAGCAGCGTTGGATCAGGTCAGCCCCAGCATTTT
.	TRBV30	.	TRBJ1-5	CAWRTGNQPQHF	TGTGCCTGGAGAACGGGGAATCAGCCCCAGCATTTT
.	TRBV20-1	few	TRBJ2-7	CSARDYLTLSYEQYF	TGCAGTGCTAGAGATTACCTTACCTTGTCCTACGAGCAGTACTTC
.	TRBV3-1	.	TRBJ2-1	CASSHPPGSLYNEQFF	TGTGCCAGCAGCCACCCACCAGGGAGTCTTTACAATGAGCAGTTCTTC